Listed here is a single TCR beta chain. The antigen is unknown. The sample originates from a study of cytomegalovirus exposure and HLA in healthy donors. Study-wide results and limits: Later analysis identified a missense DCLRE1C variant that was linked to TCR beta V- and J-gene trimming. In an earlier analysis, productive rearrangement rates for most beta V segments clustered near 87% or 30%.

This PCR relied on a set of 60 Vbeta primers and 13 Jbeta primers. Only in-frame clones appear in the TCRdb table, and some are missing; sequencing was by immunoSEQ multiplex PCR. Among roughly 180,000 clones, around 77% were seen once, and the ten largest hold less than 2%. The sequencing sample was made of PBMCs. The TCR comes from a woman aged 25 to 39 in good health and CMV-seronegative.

The CDR3 coding sequence is TGTGCCAGCAGCCAAGGACTAGCGGGGGCCATCACAGATACGCAGTATTTT. Amino acids: CASSQGLAGAITDTQYF. The V gene is TRBV4-2, the J gene TRBJ2-3; 12 bases align to TRBD2. The V gene's germline CDR1 is LGHNA and CDR2 YNFKEQ. Trimming took 1 base from V and 2 from J; bases not matched to a gene: 4. The CDR3 sequence is 17 residues long.